This TCR beta chain derives from a study of Graves' ophthalmopathy and Graves' hyperthyroidism. This CDR3 is built from 15 residues. Trimming took 2 bases from V and 7 from J, leaving 18 bases between them. Germline CDR1 is SEHNR and CDR2 is FQNEAQ (reference sequence). This clonotype was counted many times. The target antigen is unknown. Findings of the study overall: Ophthalmopathy cases were distinguished from stable hyperthyroidism by a 13-signature model, reaching around 90% sensitivity and 70% to 84% specificity. In blood, most expanded thyroid clonotypes above 0.001 frequency were also detected.

TCR beta CDR3 amplification used RNA transcripts. First-round RT-PCR employed HTBI primers, with a second-round multiplex PCR after it. From the multiplex PCR reads, TCRdb called clonotypes with MiXCR, one entry per CDR3 protein. The sample includes roughly 50,000 distinct CDR3 sequences, 50% to 65% of them seen just once. Other autoimmune disease, uncontrolled infection, pregnancy and lactation led to exclusion. Diagnostic conclusions were grounded in clinical symptoms, serum thyroxine, TRAb, thyroid ultrasound and orbital computed tomography. The chain uses TRBV7-9 and TRBJ2-7, with D perhaps matching TRBD1 (5 bases). The sequencing sample was made of peripheral blood. This TCR derives from an adult man with Graves' ophthalmopathy. CDR3 bases: TGTGCCAGCAGCTTATACGGCAGGGCACCTCGAGAGCAGTACTTC. This sequence encodes CASSLYGRAPREQYF.